This entry describes one TCR beta chain. The table lists this clonotype with a few counts. Which antigen it targets is not known. Base-call qualities are not available, and no considerably larger clone is one nucleotide away. Bone marrow was sampled from every patient at the time of active disease. Ficoll-Hypaque density gradient centrifugation was used to isolate the bone marrow mononuclear cells. To remove myeloma plasma cells, the cells were labeled with CD138 magnetic microbeads on a MACS separator, and CD138-negative cells were then collected by negative selection. The purity of the isolated cells was checked by flow cytometry with CD138 antibodies on an Attune NxT. TRIzol reagent was used to extract total RNA, which was then quantified with a NanoDrop spectrophotometer. For each patient, the CD138-negative bone marrow sample underwent paired RNA-seq and IR-seq. These data come from a study of read filtering for tumor transcriptome and immune sequencing (dated by TCRdb to about 2020). In the study overall: Of the patients in the cohort, 17 were male and 14 to 15 were female, and their mean age was around 66 years, with a range of roughly 40 to 80. Under revised international staging, roughly eight patients fell into R-ISS I, around 15 into R-ISS II and more than five into R-ISS III. Whole-transcriptome libraries were prepared with the TruSeq RNA Access Library Prep Kit after DNase treatment. Per sample, about 4.05 to 10.27 million TCR-region mapped reads were obtained with IR-seq, compared with only roughly 80 to 1,300 with RNA-seq. Using the same bone marrow samples, the study compared TCR repertoires obtained by targeted immune repertoire sequencing with those obtained by bulk whole-transcriptome sequencing. A main aim was a read-filtering strategy for immune repertoire data, specifically whether clonotypes supported by a single read should be removed.

The Immunoverse kit was used to build TCR libraries from 400 to 500 ng RNA, with molecular barcoded adaptors covering alpha/delta and beta/gamma chains. TCR library preparation used the same RNA that was used for transcriptome sequencing. An Illumina HiSeq 4000 with 2 x 150 cycles was used to sequence the TCR libraries. The authors processed their data as follows. With MiXCR, TCR reads were aligned to human V, D, J and C references and assembled into CDR3 clonotypes, with quality filtering and error correction included. The tcR package in R was used to analyze clonotype counts and gene usage diversity. For inspection of raw mapping reads, RNA-seq reads were mapped by STAR aligner version 2.5.3a onto GRCh37 of the human genome. To test how sequencing depth affected the clonotypes detected, IR-seq fastq files were randomly downsampled with Seqtk 1.3. The raw public data were reprocessed by TCRdb itself: fastp quality trimming at Q25, MiXCR clonotype calling, in-frame beta chains only. Rows are unified per CDR3 protein, each entry keeping the most common DNA and genes. Here the V and J calls rest on TCRdb's processing, not on the authors' analysis. The sample table contains about 61,000 distinct CDR3 sequences; only one count was recorded for approximately 19% of them. The ten largest account for more than 12% of the sample.

General conclusions and limits of the study: IR-seq captured clonotypes at much higher depth and more reliably than RNA-seq, and smaller IR-seq throughput sufficed to identify most shared clonotypes. Single-read clonotypes made up roughly 82% of clonotypes but only roughly 3.6% of total reads in IR-seq, compared with approximately 70% of clonotypes and about 44% of reads in RNA-seq. Removing single-read clonotypes increased the correlation between IR-seq and RNA-seq shared clonotype proportions. The sorted CD138-negative fraction was not purified T cells but a mixed bone marrow immune population.

This clonotype was obtained from a donor aged 40 or over with multiple myeloma. The specimen sequenced was a population of CD138-negative cells sorted from bone marrow. Interpreted using the paper, the cell subset or site label stands for: bone marrow mononuclear cells depleted of CD138+ plasma/myeloma cells by negative magnetic selection.

Here is the DNA: TGTGCCAGCAGTGAATCCTTCGGGACATTGATGAACACTGAAGCTTTCTTT. It codes for CASSESFGTLMNTEAFF. The chain was built from TRBV25-1 and TRBJ1-1, and possibly TRBD1, on 6 matching bases. Trimming removed 1 base from V and 0 bases from J, leaving 15 bases between the germline ends. For CDR1 and CDR2, the germline V gene lists MGHDK and SYGVNS. Taken from cysteine to phenylalanine, the CDR3 has 17 residues. Left in the record is the CDR3 DNA by itself, 51 bases read in frame from the first base.